The present T cell receptor (beta chain) was sequenced within a study of blood T cells in healthy people across ages. Study observations and caveats: A greater number of naive CD4+ cells and higher diversity distinguished long-lived donors from aged donors. Among T cells, TCR beta diversity per million cells dropped roughly linearly as age rose.

A second PCR, run for about 6 to 11 cycles, used a sample-barcoded 5' primer plus a J-beta primer mix. TCRdb re-called the 5' RACE reads with MiXCR, one entry per CDR3 protein. The sample includes 800,000 or so distinct CDR3 sequences, around half of them seen just once. Germline trimming cut 3 bases from V and 0 bases from J; bases unmatched to any gene: 6. Per germline, CDR1 DFQATT and CDR2 SNEGSKA (reference sequence). The CDR3 runs to 17 residues. To note about this clonotype: No antigen is known for it.

Sequencing was done on a sample of blood. The receptor's source is a man at least 80 years old in good health. The chain carries TRBV20-1 and TRBJ1-6, with 9 nucleotides matching TRBD1. CDR3 loop: CSARSGQGYSYNSPLHF. CDR3 bases: TGCAGTGCTAGGTCAGGACAGGGGTACTCCTATAATTCACCCCTCCACTTT.